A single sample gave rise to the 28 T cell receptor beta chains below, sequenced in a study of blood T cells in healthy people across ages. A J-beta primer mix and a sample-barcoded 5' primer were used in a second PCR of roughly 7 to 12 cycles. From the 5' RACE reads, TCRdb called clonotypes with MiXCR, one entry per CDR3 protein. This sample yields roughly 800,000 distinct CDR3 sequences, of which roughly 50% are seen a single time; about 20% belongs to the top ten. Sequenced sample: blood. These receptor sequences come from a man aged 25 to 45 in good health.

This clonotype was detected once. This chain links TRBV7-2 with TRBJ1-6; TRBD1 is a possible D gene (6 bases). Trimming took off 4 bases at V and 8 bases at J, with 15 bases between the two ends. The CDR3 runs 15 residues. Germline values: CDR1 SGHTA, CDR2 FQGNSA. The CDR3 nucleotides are TGTGCCAGCAGCTGGAGGGACATCTCTGATTCACCCCTCCACTTT. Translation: CASSWRDISDSPLHF.

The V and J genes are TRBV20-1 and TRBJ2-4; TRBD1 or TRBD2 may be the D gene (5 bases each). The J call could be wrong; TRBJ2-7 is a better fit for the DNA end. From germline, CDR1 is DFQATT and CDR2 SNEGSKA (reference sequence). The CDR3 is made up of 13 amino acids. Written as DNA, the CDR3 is TGCAGTGCTAGTGGAGGACAAGCACCCGAGCAGTACTTC. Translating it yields CSASGGQAPEQYF.

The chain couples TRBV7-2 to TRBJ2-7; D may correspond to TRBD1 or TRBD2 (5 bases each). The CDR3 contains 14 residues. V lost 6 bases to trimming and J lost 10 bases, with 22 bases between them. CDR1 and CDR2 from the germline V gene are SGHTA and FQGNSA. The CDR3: CASRPSGTAPNQYF. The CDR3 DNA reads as TGTGCCAGCAGACCATCCGGGACGGCACCTAACCAGTACTTC.

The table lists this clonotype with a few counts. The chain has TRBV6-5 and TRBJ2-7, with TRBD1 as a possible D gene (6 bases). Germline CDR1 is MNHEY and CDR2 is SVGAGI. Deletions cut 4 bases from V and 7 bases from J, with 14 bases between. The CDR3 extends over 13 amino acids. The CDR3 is CASSLDSYNEQYF. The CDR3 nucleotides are TGTGCCAGCAGTTTGGACAGTTACAATGAGCAGTACTTC.

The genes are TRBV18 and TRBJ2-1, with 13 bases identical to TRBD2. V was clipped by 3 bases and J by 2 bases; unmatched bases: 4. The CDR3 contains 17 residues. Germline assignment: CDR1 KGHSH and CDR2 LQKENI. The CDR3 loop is CASSPSGLAGPYNEQFF. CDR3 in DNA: TGTGCCAGCTCACCGTCGGGACTAGCGGGGCCCTACAATGAGCAGTTCTTC.

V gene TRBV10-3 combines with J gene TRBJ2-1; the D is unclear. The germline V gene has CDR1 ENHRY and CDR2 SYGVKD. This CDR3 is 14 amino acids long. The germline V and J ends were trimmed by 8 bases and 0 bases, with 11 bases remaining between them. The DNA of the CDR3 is TGTGCCATCGGAGAAGGGAACTCCTACAATGAGCAGTTCTTC. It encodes CAIGEGNSYNEQFF.

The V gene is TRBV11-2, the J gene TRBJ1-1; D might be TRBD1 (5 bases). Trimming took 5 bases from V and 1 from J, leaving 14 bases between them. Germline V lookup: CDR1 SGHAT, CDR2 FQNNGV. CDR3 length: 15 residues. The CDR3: CASSPTRVPNTEAFF. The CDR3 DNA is TGTGCCAGCAGCCCGACCAGGGTACCGAACACTGAAGCTTTCTTT.

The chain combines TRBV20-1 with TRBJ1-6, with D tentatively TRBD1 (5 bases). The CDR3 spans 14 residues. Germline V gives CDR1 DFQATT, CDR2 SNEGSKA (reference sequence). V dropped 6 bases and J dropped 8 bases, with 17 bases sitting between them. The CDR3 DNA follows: TGCAGTGCCTCCCTGGGTGGGGGTGATTCACCCCTCCACTTT. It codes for CSASLGGGDSPLHF.

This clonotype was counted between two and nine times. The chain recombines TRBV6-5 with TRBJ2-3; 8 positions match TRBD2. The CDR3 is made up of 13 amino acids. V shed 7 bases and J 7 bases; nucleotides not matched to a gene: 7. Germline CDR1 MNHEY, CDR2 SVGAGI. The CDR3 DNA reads TGTGCCAGCACAGCGGGGGCGCGAAATACGCAGTATTTT. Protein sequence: CASTAGARNTQYF.

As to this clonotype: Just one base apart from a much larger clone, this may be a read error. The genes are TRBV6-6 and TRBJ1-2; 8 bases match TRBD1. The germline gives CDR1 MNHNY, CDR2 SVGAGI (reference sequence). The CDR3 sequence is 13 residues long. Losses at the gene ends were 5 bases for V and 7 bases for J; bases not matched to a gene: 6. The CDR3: CASSLTGALGYTF. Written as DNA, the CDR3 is TGTGCCAGCAGTCTGACAGGGGCTCTTGGCTACACCTTC.

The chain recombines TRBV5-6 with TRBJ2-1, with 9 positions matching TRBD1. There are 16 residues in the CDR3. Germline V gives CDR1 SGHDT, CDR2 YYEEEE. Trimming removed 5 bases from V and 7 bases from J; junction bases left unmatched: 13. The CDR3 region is CASRGTGTGSWNEQFF. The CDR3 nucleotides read TGTGCCAGCAGAGGAACCGGGACAGGGTCTTGGAATGAGCAGTTCTTC. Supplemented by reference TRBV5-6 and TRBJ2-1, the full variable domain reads DAGVTQSPTHLIKTRGQQVTLRCSPKSGHDTVSWYQQALGQGPQFIFQYYEEEERQRGNFPDRFSGHQFPNYSSELNVNALLLGDSALYLCASRGTGTGSWNEQFFGPGTRLTVL.

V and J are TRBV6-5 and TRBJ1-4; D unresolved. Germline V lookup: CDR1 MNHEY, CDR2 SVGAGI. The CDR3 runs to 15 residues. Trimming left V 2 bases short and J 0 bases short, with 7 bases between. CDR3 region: CASSYPYATNEKLFF. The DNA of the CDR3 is TGTGCCAGCAGTTACCCGTATGCAACTAATGAAAAACTGTTTTTT.

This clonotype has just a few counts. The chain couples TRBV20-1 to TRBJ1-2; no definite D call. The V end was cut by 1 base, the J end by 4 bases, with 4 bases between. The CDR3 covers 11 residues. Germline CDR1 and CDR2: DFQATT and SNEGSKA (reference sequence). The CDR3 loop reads CSARGSYGYTF. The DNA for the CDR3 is TGCAGTGCTAGAGGTTCCTATGGCTACACCTTC.

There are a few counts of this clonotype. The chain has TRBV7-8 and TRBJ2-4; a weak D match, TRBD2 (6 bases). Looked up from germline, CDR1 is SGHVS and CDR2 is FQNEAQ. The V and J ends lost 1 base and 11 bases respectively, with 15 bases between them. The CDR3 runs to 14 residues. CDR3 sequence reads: CASSLGVAGLLQYF. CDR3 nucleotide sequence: TGTGCCAGCAGCTTAGGCGTGGCGGGATTGCTTCAGTACTTC.

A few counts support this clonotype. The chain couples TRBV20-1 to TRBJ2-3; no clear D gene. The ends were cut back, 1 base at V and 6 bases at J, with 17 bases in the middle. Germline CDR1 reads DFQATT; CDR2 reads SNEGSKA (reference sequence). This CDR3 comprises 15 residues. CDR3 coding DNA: TGCAGTGCTAGAGGGGGAACACCTTGGGTGGATACGCAGTATTTT. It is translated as CSARGGTPWVDTQYF.

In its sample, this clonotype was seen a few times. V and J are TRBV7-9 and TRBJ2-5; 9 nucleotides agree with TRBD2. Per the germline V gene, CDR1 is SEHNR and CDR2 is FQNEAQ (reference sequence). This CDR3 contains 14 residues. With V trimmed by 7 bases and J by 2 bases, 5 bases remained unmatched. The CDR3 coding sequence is TGTGCCAGCACCACAGCGGGGGGACAAGAGACCCAGTACTTC. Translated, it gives CASTTAGGQETQYF.

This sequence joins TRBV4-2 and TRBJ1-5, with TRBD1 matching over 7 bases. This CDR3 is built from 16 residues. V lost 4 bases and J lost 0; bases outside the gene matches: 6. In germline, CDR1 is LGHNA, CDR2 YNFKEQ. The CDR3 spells CASSPHRDSSNQPQHF. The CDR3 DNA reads TGTGCCAGCAGCCCTCATCGGGACAGTAGCAATCAGCCCCAGCATTTT.

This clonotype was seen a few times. The CDR3 region has the DNA TGTGCCAGCAGTGACTGGGACCGTGAGCAGTTCTTC. It translates to CASSDWDREQFF. The J gene is TRBJ2-1, the V gene TRBV2; D possibly uses TRBD1 or TRBD2 (5 bases each). V dropped 3 bases and J dropped 9 bases, with 9 bases sitting between them. From germline, CDR1 is SNHLY and CDR2 FYNNEI. The CDR3 length is 12 residues.

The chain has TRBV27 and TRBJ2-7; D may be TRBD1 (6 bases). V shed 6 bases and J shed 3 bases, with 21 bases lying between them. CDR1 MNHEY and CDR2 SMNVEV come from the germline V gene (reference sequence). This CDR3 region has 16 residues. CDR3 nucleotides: TGTGCCAGCAGCCGAAAATCAGGGGCCCCTCTCTACGAGCAGTACTTC. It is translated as CASSRKSGAPLYEQYF.

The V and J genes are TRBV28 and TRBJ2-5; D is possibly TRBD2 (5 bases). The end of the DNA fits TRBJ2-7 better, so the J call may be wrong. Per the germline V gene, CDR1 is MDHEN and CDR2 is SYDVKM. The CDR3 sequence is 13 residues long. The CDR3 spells CASSLRVVREQYF. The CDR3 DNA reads TGTGCCAGCAGTTTGAGGGTAGTCCGCGAGCAGTACTTC.

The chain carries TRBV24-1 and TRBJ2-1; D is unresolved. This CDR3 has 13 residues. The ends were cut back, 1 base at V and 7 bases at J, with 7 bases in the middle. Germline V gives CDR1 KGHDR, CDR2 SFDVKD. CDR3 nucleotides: TGTGCCACCAGTGATTTCCTAAAGAATGAGCAGTTCTTC. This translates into CATSDFLKNEQFF.

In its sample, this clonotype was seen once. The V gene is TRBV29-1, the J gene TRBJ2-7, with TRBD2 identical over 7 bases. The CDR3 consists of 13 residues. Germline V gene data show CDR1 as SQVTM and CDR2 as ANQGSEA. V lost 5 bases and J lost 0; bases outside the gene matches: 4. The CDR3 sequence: CSVTPGGSYEQYF. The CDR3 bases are TGCAGCGTTACACCGGGAGGCTCCTACGAGCAGTACTTC.

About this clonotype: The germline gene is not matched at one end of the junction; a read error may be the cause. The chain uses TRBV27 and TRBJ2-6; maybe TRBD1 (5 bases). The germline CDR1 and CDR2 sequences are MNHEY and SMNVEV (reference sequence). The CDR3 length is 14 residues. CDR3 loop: CASSLNFGANVPTF. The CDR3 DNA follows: TGTGCCAGCAGTTTAAACTTTGGGGCCAACGTCCCGACTTTC.

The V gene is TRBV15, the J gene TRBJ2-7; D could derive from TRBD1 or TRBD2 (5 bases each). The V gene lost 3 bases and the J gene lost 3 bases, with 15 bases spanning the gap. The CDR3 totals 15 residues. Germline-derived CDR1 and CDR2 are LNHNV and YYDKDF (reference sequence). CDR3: CATSSGQGEGYEQYF. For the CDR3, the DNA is TGTGCCACCAGCAGTGGCCAGGGAGAAGGCTACGAGCAGTACTTC.

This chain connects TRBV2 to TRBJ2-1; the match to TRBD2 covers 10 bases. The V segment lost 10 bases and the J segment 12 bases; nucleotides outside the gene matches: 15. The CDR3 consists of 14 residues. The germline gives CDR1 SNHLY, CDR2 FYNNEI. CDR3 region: CAISTSGPGKGQFF. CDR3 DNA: TGTGCCATCTCGACTAGCGGGCCGGGGAAGGGGCAGTTCTTC.

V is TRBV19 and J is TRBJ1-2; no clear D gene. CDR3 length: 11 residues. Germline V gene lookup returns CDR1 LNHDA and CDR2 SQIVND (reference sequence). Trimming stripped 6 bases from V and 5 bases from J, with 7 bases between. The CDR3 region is CASRIGYGYTF. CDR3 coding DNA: TGTGCCAGTAGAATCGGTTATGGCTACACCTTC.

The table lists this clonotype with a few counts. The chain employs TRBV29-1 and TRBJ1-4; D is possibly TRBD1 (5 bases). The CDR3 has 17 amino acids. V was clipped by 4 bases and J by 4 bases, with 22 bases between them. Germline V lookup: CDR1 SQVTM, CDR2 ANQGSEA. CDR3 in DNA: TGCAGCGTTGCCGGCGGGACCTCCCCCTCGATTAATGAAAAACTGTTTTTT. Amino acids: CSVAGGTSPSINEKLFF.

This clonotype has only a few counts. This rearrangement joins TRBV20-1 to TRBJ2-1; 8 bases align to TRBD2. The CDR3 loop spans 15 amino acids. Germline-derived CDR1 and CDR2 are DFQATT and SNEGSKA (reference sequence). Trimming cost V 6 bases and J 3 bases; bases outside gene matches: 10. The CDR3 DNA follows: TGCAGTGCAGATGCCCGCGGGGGGTACTACAATGAGCAGTTCTTC. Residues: CSADARGGYYNEQFF.